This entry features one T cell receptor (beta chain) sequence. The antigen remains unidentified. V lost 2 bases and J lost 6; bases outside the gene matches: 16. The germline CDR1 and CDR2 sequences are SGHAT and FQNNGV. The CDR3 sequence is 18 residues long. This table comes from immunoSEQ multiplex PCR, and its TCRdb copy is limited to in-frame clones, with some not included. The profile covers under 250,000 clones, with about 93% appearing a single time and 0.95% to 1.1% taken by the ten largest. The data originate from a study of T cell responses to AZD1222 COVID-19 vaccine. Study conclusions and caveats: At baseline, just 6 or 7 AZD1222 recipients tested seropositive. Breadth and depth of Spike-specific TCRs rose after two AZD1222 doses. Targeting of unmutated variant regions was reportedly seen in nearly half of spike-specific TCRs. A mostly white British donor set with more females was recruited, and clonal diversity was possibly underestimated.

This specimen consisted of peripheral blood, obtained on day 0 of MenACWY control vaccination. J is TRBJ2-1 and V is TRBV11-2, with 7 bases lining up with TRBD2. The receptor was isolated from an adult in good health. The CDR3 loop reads CASSLLPGAGGDGNEQFF. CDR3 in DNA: TGTGCCAGCAGCTTACTACCCGGGGCTGGGGGGGATGGCAATGAGCAGTTCTTC.